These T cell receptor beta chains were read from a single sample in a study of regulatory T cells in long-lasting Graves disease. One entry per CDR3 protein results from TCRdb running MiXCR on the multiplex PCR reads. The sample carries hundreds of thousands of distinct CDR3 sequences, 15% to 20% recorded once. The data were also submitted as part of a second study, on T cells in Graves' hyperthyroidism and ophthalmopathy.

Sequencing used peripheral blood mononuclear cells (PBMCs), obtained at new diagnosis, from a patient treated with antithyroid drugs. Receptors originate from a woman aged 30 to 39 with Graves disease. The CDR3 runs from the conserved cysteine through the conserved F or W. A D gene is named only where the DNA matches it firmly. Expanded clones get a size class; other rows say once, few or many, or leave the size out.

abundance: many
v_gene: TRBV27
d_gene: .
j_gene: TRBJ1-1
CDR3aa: CASSSRPPEAFF
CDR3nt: TGTGCCAGCAGCTCCAGGCCCCCTGAAGCTTTCTTT

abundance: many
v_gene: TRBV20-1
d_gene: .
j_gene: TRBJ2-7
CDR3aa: CSAVSQRLGSYEQYF
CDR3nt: TGCAGTGCCGTCTCACAGAGGTTGGGGTCCTACGAGCAGTACTTC

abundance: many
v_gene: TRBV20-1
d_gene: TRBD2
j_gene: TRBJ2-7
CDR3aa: CSASGAGGYEQYF
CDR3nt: TGCAGTGCCAGCGGCGCGGGGGGATACGAGCAGTACTTC

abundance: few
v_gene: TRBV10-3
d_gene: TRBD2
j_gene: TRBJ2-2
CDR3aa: CAIRTSELPANTGELFF
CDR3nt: TGTGCCATCAGGACTAGCGAACTCCCCGCGAACACCGGGGAGCTGTTTTTT

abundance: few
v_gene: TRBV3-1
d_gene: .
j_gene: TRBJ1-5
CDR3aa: CASSPTNNQPQHF
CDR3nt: TGTGCCAGCAGTCCAACGAATAATCAGCCCCAGCATTTT

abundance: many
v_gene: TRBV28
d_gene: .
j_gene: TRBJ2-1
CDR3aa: CASSLSPRGDEQFF
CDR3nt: TGTGCCAGCAGTCTCTCCCCTCGAGGCGATGAGCAGTTCTTC

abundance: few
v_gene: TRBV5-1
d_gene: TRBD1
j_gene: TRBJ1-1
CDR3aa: CASIDDRGRFTEAFF
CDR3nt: TGCGCCAGCATCGACGACAGGGGGCGATTTACTGAAGCTTTCTTT

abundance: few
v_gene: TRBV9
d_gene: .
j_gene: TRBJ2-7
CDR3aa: CASSTTPGTEHYEQYF
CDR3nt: TGTGCCAGCAGCACAACGCCCGGGACGGAACATTACGAGCAGTACTTC

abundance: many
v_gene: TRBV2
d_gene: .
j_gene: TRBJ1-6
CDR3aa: CASIEPGVDSPLHF
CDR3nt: TGTGCCAGCATTGAACCCGGCGTGGATTCACCCCTCCACTTT

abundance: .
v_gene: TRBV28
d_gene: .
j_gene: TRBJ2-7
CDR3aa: CASSLRTDGPYEQYF
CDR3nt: TGTGCCAGCAGTTTAAGAACGGACGGCCCCTACGAGCAGTACTTC

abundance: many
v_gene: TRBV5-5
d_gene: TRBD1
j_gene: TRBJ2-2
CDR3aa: CASSEDGTGVRAGELFF
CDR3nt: TGTGCCAGCAGCGAGGATGGGACAGGGGTTCGCGCCGGGGAGCTGTTTTTT